The 5 T cell receptor beta chains reported below all come from one sample, sequenced in a study of CD8 T cells in ankylosing spondylitis. Study outcomes and limitations: Seemingly distinctive of ankylosing spondylitis blood was a TCR beta motif formed by eight highly homologous variants.

TCRdb re-called the 5' RACE reads with MiXCR, one entry per CDR3 protein. Of 100,000 to 150,000 distinct CDR3 sequences in the sample, 17% are singletons; the top ten hold approximately 33%. For these TCRs, the target antigens are not known. The sample taken for sequencing was blood, either unsorted or a sorted T cell fraction (not recorded which). All receptors derive from a male donor with ankylosing spondylitis.

This clonotype was seen a handful of times. The V and J genes are TRBV5-1 and TRBJ2-7; TRBD2 aligns across 7 bases. The CDR3 loop spans 13 amino acids. CDR1 and CDR2 (germline): SGHRS, YFSETQ. Unmatched junction bases numbered 7, after V lost 7 bases and J lost 3 bases. The CDR3 spells CASGEGGDYEQYF. CDR3 nucleotide sequence: TGCGCCAGCGGAGAGGGAGGGGACTACGAGCAGTACTTC.

The chain uses TRBV6-1 and TRBJ2-2; 9 bases match TRBD1. The CDR3 sequence is 15 residues long. The junction had 6 bases not matched to a gene; V was cut back by 6 bases and J by 4 bases. From germline, CDR1 is MNHNS and CDR2 SASEGT. The CDR3 coding sequence is TGTGCCAGCAGCCACAGGGGGCTTGGCACCGGGGAGCTGTTTTTT. It codes for CASSHRGLGTGELFF.

V usage is TRBV7-9 and J usage is TRBJ2-7; D unresolved. Per germline, CDR1 SEHNR and CDR2 FQNEAQ (reference sequence). CDR3 length: 15 amino acids. V was trimmed by 4 bases and J by 0 bases, leaving 13 bases between them. CDR3 nucleotide sequence: TGTGCCAGCAGCTCTCCTGAGGCGAGCTCCTACGAGCAGTACTTC. It specifies CASSSPEASSYEQYF.

The CDR3 loop reads CASTKGVVTGELFF. CDR3 nucleotides: TGTGCCAGCACTAAAGGGGTAGTCACCGGGGAGCTGTTTTTT. The V gene is TRBV27, the J gene TRBJ2-2, with D tentatively TRBD1 (5 bases). This CDR3 has 14 residues. Germline V CDR1 and CDR2: MNHEY, SMNVEV (reference sequence). V lost 7 bases and J lost 4, with 13 bases in between.

The chain links TRBV27 to TRBJ2-7, with 9 bases lining up with TRBD1. Trimming removed 5 bases from V and 3 bases from J; junction bases left unmatched: 8. The germline CDR1 and CDR2 sequences are MNHEY and SMNVEV (reference sequence). This CDR3 contains 15 residues. Written as DNA, the CDR3 is TGTGCCAGCAGTCCCCTCGGGACAGGGTACTACGAGCAGTACTTC. Its protein product is CASSPLGTGYYEQYF.